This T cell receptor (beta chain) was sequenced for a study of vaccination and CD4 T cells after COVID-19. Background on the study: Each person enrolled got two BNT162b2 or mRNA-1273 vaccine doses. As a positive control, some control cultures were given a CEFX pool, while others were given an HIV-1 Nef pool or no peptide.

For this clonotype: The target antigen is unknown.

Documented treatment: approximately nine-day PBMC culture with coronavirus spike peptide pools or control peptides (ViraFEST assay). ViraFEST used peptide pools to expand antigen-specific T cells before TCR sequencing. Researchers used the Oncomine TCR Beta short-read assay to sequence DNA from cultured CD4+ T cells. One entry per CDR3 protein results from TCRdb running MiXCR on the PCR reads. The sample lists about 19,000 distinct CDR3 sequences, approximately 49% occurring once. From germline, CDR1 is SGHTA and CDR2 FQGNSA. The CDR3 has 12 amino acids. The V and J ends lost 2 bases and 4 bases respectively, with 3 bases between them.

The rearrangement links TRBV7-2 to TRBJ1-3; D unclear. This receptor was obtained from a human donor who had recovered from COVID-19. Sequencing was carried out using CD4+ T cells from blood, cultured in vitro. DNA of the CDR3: TGTGCCAGCAGCTTATTCGGAAACACCATATATTTT. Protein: CASSLFGNTIYF.